This TCR beta chain is from a study of vaccination and CD4 T cells after COVID-19. Study-wide results and caveats: Convalescent participants were relatively few, and none had early post-infection timepoints studied.

Trimming took 4 bases from V and 3 from J, leaving 16 bases between them. This CDR3 comprises 15 residues. The germline V gene has CDR1 SGHDN and CDR2 FVKESK. Cultured CD4+ T cell DNA underwent sequencing with the Oncomine TCR Beta short-read assay. One entry per CDR3 protein results from TCRdb running MiXCR on the PCR reads. The data show roughly 9,300 distinct CDR3 sequences, with approximately 50% seen just once and about two fifths held by the top ten. Specified treatment: roughly ten-day PBMC culture with coronavirus spike peptide pools or control peptides (ViraFEST assay). Details on this clonotype: Its target is unknown.

This clonotype was obtained from a human donor who had recovered from COVID-19. J is TRBJ2-7 and V is TRBV14; D unresolved. Sample: CD4+ T cells from blood, cultured in vitro. The CDR3 is CASSPQAVPNYEQYF. For the CDR3, the DNA is TGTGCCAGCAGCCCTCAGGCCGTCCCTAACTACGAGCAGTACTTC.